This TCR beta chain was recorded in a study of T cells after yellow fever vaccination. Points from the study as a whole: FACS-sorted repertoires could harbor abundant contaminating bulk-population clonotypes. Researchers noted that a small share of clonotypes showed up in both CD4 and CD8 compartments. Most clones from primary vaccination resurfaced after the booster (around 97% CD4, 75% to 90% CD8).

Per the germline V gene, CDR1 is SGHTA and CDR2 is FQGNSA. Trimming took 5 bases from V and 8 from J, leaving 6 bases between them. The CDR3 spans 11 residues. The 5'RACE template-switching step produced TCR cDNA and added a universal primer site and UMIs. TCRdb recomputed calls from the 5' RACE reads with MiXCR, one row per CDR3 protein. This repertoire shows 320,000 or so distinct CDR3 sequences, 8.1% found once; its top ten account for about 16%. This clonotype occurred a few times. Antigen specificity is unknown. This chain connects TRBV7-2 to TRBJ2-2; D is undetermined. Here the sequenced sample was PBMCs, taken about 49 days after the first yellow fever vaccination. This clonotype was obtained from a young man who received the YFV17D yellow fever vaccine. Written as DNA, the CDR3 is TGTGCCAGCAGCCCCTGGGGGGAGCTGTTTTTT. Amino acid sequence: CASSPWGELFF.